This T cell receptor (beta chain) was profiled in a study of CD8+ T cells in alopecia areata. This CDR3 comprises 17 residues. The V gene lost 1 base and the J gene lost 4 bases, with 20 bases spanning the gap. CDR1 and CDR2 from the germline V gene are SEHNR and FQNEAQ (reference sequence). It was cDNA, reverse transcribed from extracted RNA, that served as the sequencing template. Profiled with immunoSEQ multiplex PCR; TCRdb holds only in-frame clones, not every one. Altogether about 200,000 clones are present, over 45% being singletons, with the ten largest covering 4.5% to 6%. Treatment specified: oral pan-JAK inhibitor, 5-10 mg twice daily.

The material was CD4+ T cells sorted from blood, obtained at week 24, from a patient treated with tofacitinib. The receptor was isolated from a human donor with alopecia areata. The rearrangement links TRBV7-9 to TRBJ2-7, with D perhaps matching TRBD2 (7 bases). CDR3 in amino acids: CASSLDLGGAPVYEQYF. CDR3 DNA: TGTGCCAGCAGCTTAGACCTTGGGGGGGCGCCGGTGTACGAGCAGTACTTC.